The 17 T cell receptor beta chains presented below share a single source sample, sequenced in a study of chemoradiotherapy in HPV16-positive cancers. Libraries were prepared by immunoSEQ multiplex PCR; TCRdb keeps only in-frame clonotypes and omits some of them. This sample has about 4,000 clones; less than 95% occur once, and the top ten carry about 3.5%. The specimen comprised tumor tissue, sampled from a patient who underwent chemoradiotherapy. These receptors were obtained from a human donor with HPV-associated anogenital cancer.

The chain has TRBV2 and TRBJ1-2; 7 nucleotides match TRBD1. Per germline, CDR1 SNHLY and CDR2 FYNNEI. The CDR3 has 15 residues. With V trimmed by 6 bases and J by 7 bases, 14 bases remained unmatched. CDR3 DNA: TGTGCCAGCAGCGGCATTATCCGGGACAGTGGTGGCTACACCTTC. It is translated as CASSGIIRDSGGYTF.

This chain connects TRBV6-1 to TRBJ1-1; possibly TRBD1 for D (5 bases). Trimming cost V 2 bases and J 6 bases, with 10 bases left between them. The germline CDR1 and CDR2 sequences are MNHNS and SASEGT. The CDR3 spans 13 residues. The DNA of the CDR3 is TGTGCCAGCAGTGAAACCCAGGGCCCTGAAGCTTTCTTT. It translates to CASSETQGPEAFF.

The CDR3 here is CASSSGQGTGNTIYF. CDR3 in DNA: TGTGCCAGCAGCTCCGGACAGGGAACTGGAAACACCATATATTTT. The rearrangement links TRBV11-2 to TRBJ1-3; 8 bases agree with TRBD1. Unmatched junction bases numbered 4, after V lost 4 bases and J lost 2 bases. The CDR3 runs 15 residues. Germline V gene data show CDR1 as SGHAT and CDR2 as FQNNGV.

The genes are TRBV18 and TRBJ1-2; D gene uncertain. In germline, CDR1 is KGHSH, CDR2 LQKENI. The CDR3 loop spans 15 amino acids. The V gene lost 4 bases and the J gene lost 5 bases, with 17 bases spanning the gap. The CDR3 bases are TGTGCCAGCTCACTACGCCGGGATGCTGATTATGGCTACACCTTC. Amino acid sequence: CASSLRRDADYGYTF.

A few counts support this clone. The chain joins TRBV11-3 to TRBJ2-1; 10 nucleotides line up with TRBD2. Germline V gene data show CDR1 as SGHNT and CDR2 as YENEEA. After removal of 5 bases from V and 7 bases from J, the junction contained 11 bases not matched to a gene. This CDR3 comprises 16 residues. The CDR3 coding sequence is TGTGCCAGCAGCCAGGCGATAGCGGGAGGTGGGAATGAGCAGTTCTTC. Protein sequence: CASSQAIAGGGNEQFF.

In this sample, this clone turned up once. The CDR3 spells CASSDSSGRGGDEQFF. CDR3 bases: TGTGCCAGCAGTGACTCGTCCGGGCGGGGGGGCGATGAGCAGTTCTTC. This rearrangement joins TRBV6-4 to TRBJ2-1, with 9 bases matching TRBD2. This CDR3 has 16 amino acids. The germline V gene has CDR1 MRHNA and CDR2 SNTAGT. Trimming at V came to 0 bases and at J to 8 bases, leaving 8 bases not matched to a gene.

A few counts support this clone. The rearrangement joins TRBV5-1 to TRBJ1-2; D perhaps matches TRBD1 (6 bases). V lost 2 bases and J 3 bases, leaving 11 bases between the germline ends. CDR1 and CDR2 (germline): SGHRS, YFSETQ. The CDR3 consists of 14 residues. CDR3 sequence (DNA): TGCGCCAGCAGCTTACAAGGGGGGGACTATGGCTACACCTTC. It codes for CASSLQGGDYGYTF.

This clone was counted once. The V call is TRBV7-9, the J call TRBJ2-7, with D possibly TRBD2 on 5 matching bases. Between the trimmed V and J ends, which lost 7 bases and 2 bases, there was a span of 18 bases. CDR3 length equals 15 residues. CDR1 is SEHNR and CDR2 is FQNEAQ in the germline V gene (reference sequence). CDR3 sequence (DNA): TGTGCCAGCATCCTAGAGTGGGAGAGTACCTACGAGCAGTACTTC. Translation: CASILEWESTYEQYF.

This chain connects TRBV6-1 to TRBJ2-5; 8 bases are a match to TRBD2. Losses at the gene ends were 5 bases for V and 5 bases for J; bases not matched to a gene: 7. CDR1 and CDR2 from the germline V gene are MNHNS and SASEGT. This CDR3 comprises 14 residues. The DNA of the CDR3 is TGTGCCAGCAGTCGAGCGGGAGAATGGGAGACCCAGTACTTC. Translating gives CASSRAGEWETQYF.

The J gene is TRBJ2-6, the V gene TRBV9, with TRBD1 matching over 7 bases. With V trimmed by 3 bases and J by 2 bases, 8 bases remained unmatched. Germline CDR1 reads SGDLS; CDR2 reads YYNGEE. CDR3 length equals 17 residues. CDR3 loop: CASSAQTGITGANVLTF. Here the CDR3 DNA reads TGTGCCAGCAGCGCCCAGACAGGGATAACTGGGGCCAACGTCCTGACTTTC.

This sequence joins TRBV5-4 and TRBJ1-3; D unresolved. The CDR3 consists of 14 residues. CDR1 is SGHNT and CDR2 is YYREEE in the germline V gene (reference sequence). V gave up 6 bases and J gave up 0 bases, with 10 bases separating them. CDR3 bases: TGTGCCAGCACGCGCTGGGCCTCTGGAAACACCATATATTTT. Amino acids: CASTRWASGNTIYF.

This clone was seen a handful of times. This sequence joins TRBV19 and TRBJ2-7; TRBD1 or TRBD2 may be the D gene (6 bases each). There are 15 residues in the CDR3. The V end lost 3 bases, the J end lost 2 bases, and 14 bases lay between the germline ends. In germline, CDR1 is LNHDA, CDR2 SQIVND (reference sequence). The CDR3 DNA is TGTGCCAGTAGTATTTCGGGGGCGATTGCCTACGAGCAGTACTTC. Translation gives CASSISGAIAYEQYF.

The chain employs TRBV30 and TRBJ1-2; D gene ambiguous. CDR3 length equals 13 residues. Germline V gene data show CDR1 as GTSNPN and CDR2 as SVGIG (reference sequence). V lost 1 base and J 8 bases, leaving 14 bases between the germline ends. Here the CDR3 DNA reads TGTGCCTGGAGTGGGCAGAGTTATGGCGGCTACACCTTC. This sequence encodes CAWSGQSYGGYTF.

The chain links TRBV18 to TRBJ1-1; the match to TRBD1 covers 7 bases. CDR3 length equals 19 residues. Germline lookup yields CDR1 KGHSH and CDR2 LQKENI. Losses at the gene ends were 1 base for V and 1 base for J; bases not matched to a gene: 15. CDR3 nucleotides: TGTGCCAGCTCACCACGCCCTATGAGGGGGCGATGGGGGAACACTGAAGCTTTCTTT. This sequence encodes CASSPRPMRGRWGNTEAFF.

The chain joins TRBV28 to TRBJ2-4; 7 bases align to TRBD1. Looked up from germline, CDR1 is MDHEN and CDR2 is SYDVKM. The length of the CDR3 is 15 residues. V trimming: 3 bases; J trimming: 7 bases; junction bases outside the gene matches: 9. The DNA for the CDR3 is TGTGCCAGCAGTTTTACAGGGGCGATGGCCAACATTCAGTACTTC. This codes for CASSFTGAMANIQYF.

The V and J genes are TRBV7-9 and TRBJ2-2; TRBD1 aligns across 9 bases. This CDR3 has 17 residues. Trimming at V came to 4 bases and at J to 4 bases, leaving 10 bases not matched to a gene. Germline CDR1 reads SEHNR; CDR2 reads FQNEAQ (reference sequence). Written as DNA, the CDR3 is TGTGCCAGCAGCTGGGACCCGGGACAGGGCTTCACCGGGGAGCTGTTTTTT. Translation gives CASSWDPGQGFTGELFF. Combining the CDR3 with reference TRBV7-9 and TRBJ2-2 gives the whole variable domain DTGVSQNPRHKITKRGQNVTFRCDPISEHNRLYWYRQTLGQGPEFLTYFQNEAQLEKSRLLSDRFSAERPKGSFSTLEIQRTEQGDSAMYLCASSWDPGQGFTGELFFGEGSRLTVL.

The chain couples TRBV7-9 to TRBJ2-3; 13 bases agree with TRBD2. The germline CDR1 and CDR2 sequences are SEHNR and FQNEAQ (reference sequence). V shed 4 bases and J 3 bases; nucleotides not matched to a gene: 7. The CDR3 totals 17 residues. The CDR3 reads CASSSGVLAGGTDTQYF. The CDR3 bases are TGTGCCAGCAGCTCGGGGGTACTAGCGGGAGGGACAGATACGCAGTATTTT.